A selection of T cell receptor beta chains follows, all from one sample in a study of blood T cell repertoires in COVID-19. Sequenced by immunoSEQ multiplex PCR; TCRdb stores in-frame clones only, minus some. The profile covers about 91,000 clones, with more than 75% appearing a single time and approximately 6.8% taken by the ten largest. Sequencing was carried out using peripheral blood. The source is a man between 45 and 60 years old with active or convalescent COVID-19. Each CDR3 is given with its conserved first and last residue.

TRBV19	CASSIDGGFGANVLTF
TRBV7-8	CASSLGTGISGANVLTF
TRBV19	CASSGRTGFNQPQHF
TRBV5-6	CASSLLPGMSGELFF
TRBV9	CASSVAGQGGNEQFF
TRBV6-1	CASSEILRDSNGYTF
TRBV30	CAWSPGLAGGQETQYF
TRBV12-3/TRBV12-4	CASSFGNQETQYF
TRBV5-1	CASRNGTIYQETQYF
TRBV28	CASIIPGNTEAFF
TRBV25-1	CASSELAGGTDTQYF
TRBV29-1	CSVDREVRGYTF
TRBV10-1	CASSDTGEQFF
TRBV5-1	CASSERTGTGELFF
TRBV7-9	CASNPGWDSGNEKLFF
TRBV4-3	CASSQDRGNEKLFF